Presented here are 25 T cell receptor beta chains from one specimen sequenced in a study of blood T cell repertoires in COVID-19. Assay: immunoSEQ multiplex PCR; the TCRdb copy retains only in-frame clones and omits some. The sample yields roughly 130,000 clones, about 87% seen once. The specimen was peripheral blood. The receptors stem from a human donor with COVID-19, enrolled during active disease. The donor label of this sample is uncertain.

CDR3 in amino acids: CASTRGGAVDTEAFF. The CDR3 DNA is TGTGCCAGCACCCGAGGGGGGGCAGTGGACACTGAAGCTTTCTTT. The chain is built from TRBV7-9 and TRBJ1-1, with D perhaps matching TRBD1 (6 bases). The CDR3 covers 15 residues. The ends were cut back, 7 bases at V and 3 bases at J, with 18 bases in the middle. Looked up from germline, CDR1 is SEHNR and CDR2 is FQNEAQ (reference sequence).

V and J are TRBV6-7 and TRBJ1-2; tentative D call: TRBD1 (5 bases). Being an ORF, TRBV6-7 has a function that is uncertain. The V end lost 2 bases, the J end lost 1 base, and 11 bases lay between the germline ends. CDR3 length: 15 amino acids. CDR3 sequence reads: CASSYRPDINYGYTF. The CDR3 DNA reads TGTGCCAGCAGTTACCGTCCGGACATTAACTATGGCTACACCTTC.

The chain recombines TRBV29-1 with TRBJ1-1, with 7 bases aligning to TRBD1. This CDR3 comprises 15 residues. Looked up from germline, CDR1 is SQVTM and CDR2 is ANQGSEA. With V trimmed by 7 bases and J by 4 bases, 15 bases remained unmatched. In DNA form, the CDR3 reads TGCAGCGCTGACGGAGAGGGGGCATGGGGCACTGAAGCTTTCTTT. The encoded protein is CSADGEGAWGTEAFF.

This clone was counted a few times. The chain joins TRBV10-3 to TRBJ1-5; D might be TRBD1 (5 bases). CDR1 is ENHRY and CDR2 is SYGVKD in the germline V gene. V lost 6 bases and J lost 6, with 12 bases in between. The CDR3 extends over 13 amino acids. CDR3 amino acids: CAIRQVASQPQHF. The CDR3 nucleotides are TGTGCCATCAGACAGGTGGCAAGTCAGCCCCAGCATTTT.

The J gene is TRBJ1-2, the V gene TRBV2; 8 nucleotides match TRBD1. The CDR3 loop spans 14 amino acids. The junction had 12 bases not matched to a gene; V was cut back by 6 bases and J by 9 bases. The germline gives CDR1 SNHLY, CDR2 FYNNEI. The CDR3 loop reads CASRARWTGKSYTF. DNA for the CDR3: TGTGCCAGCAGGGCTCGATGGACAGGGAAGAGCTACACCTTC.

This chain connects TRBV6-6 to TRBJ2-3; TRBD2 matches 16 bases. The germline CDR1 and CDR2 sequences are MNHNY and SVGAGI (reference sequence). CDR3 length: 16 amino acids. With V trimmed by 5 bases and J by 5 bases, 4 bases remained unmatched. The CDR3 protein is CASSTGLAGGGDTQYF. In DNA form, the CDR3 reads TGTGCCAGCAGTACGGGACTAGCGGGGGGGGGAGATACGCAGTATTTT.

The rearrangement uses TRBV5-1 and TRBJ1-1, with D possibly being TRBD1 (5 bases). Germline V gives CDR1 SGHRS, CDR2 YFSETQ. The CDR3 contains 12 residues. The germline V and J ends were trimmed by 4 bases and 8 bases, with 12 bases remaining between them. CDR3 residues: CASSGKEGEAFF. The DNA of the CDR3 is TGCGCCAGCAGCGGGAAGGAGGGGGAAGCTTTCTTT. The full variable domain, in which reference TRBV5-1 and TRBJ1-1 provide the parts outside the CDR3, is KAGVTQTPRYLIKTRGQQVTLSCSPISGHRSVSWYQQTPGQGLQFLFEYFSETQRNKGNFPGRFSGRQFSNSRSEMNVSTLELGDSALYLCASSGKEGEAFFGQGTRLTVV.

The V call is TRBV6-2 or TRBV6-3, the J call TRBJ2-5; 8 nucleotides align to TRBD1. Unmatched junction bases numbered 11, after V lost 4 bases and J lost 7 bases. The germline CDR1 and CDR2 sequences are MNHEY and SVGEGT. CDR3 length: 15 amino acids. The CDR3, as DNA: TGTGCCAGCAGTTGGGGGACAGGCATGTCCGTGACCCAGTACTTC. Amino acids: CASSWGTGMSVTQYF.

This chain connects TRBV6-1 to TRBJ1-3; 8 bases are a match to TRBD1. V lost 3 bases and J lost 4; bases outside the gene matches: 5. The CDR3 has 15 amino acids. The germline V gene encodes CDR1 MNHNS and CDR2 SASEGT. The DNA of the CDR3 is TGTGCCAGCAGTGACCGGACAGGGCAAGGAAACACCATATATTTT. This gives the protein CASSDRTGQGNTIYF.

This chain joins TRBV12-5 and TRBJ1-2; weak D call: TRBD1 (5 bases). CDR3 size: 13 residues. Germline assignment: CDR1 LGHNT and CDR2 FRNRAP. The V gene lost 2 bases and the J gene lost 6 bases, with 10 bases spanning the gap. Written as DNA, the CDR3 is TGTGCTAGTGGTTTGCCGGGGGTTGATGGCTACACCTTC. This encodes CASGLPGVDGYTF.

This sequence joins TRBV9 and TRBJ1-2; TRBD1 might be the D (5 bases). Germline CDR1 and CDR2: SGDLS and YYNGEE. Trimming pared 4 bases from V and 4 bases from J, leaving 17 bases between. The CDR3 covers 15 residues. CDR3 amino acids: CASSPDGGMLYGYTF. The CDR3 DNA reads TGTGCCAGCAGCCCGGACGGGGGAATGCTCTATGGCTACACCTTC.

J is TRBJ2-3 and V is TRBV5-8; tentatively, D is TRBD1 (5 bases). Germline CDR1 and CDR2: SGHTS and YDEGEE. V lost 0 bases, J lost 5 bases, and 10 bases lay in between. This CDR3 region has 14 residues. CDR3 DNA: TGTGCCAGCAGCTTGGGCAGGGAAATAGATACGCAGTATTTT. Its protein product is CASSLGREIDTQYF.

The CDR3 DNA reads TGCAGTGCGGAAAGGGGGGGAGCTTTCTTT. Its protein is CSAERGGAFF. The chain uses TRBV20-1 and TRBJ1-1, with a tentative D call TRBD1 (6 bases). This CDR3 has 10 residues. V dropped 6 bases and J dropped 10 bases, with 12 bases sitting between them. Germline V gene data show CDR1 as DFQATT and CDR2 as SNEGSKA (reference sequence).

The CDR3 bases are TGCGCCAGCAGCTCTGGACTAGCGGGAGTCACAGATACGCAGTATTTT. Translation gives CASSSGLAGVTDTQYF. The rearrangement joins TRBV10-1 to TRBJ2-3; 13 nucleotides line up with TRBD2. Germline V lookup: CDR1 WNHNN, CDR2 SYGVQD (reference sequence). The CDR3 is 16 residues long. V lost 6 bases, J lost 2 bases, and 5 bases stayed unmatched.

J is TRBJ1-3 and V is TRBV6-5; possible D gene TRBD1, 6 bases. Trimming left V 11 bases short and J 0 bases short, with 11 bases between. The CDR3 length is 13 residues. Germline V gene lookup returns CDR1 MNHEY and CDR2 SVGAGI. This CDR3 is CAADRSSGNTIYF. DNA for the CDR3: TGTGCCGCCGACAGGTCCTCTGGAAACACCATATATTTT.

The V and J genes are TRBV2 and TRBJ2-3, with 12 bases fitting TRBD2. The V and J ends lost 6 bases and 2 bases, in that order; junction bases with no gene match: 6. The CDR3 is 16 residues long. CDR1 and CDR2 (germline): SNHLY, FYNNEI. CDR3 DNA: TGTGCCAGCAGCCTGGCTAGCGGGAGGGCCACAGATACGCAGTATTTT. It is translated as CASSLASGRATDTQYF. Drawing the rest from reference TRBV2 and TRBJ2-3, the complete variable domain is EPEVTQTPSHQVTQMGQEVILRCVPISNHLYFYWYRQILGQKVEFLVSFYNNEISEKSEIFDDQFSVERPDGSNFTLKIRSTKLEDSAMYFCASSLASGRATDTQYFGPGTRLTVL.

V and J are TRBV7-9 and TRBJ2-3; TRBD2 agrees at 11 bases. In germline, CDR1 is SEHNR, CDR2 FQNEAQ (reference sequence). This CDR3 region has 17 residues. V was pared by 8 bases and J by 2 bases, with 12 bases of the junction left unmatched. In DNA, the CDR3 is TGTGCCAGCGCCAGATTAGCGGGAGGGCGGAACACAGATACGCAGTATTTT. Protein sequence: CASARLAGGRNTDTQYF.

The chain links TRBV7-3 to TRBJ1-1; a weak D match, TRBD1 (5 bases). Germline V gives CDR1 SGHTA, CDR2 FQGTGA. The length of the CDR3 is 17 residues. The V gene lost 1 base and the J gene lost 1 base, with 16 bases spanning the gap. CDR3 region: CASSLKGPGSKNTEAFF. CDR3 DNA: TGTGCCAGCAGCTTAAAGGGCCCAGGGTCAAAGAACACTGAAGCTTTCTTT.

V gene TRBV4-1 combines with J gene TRBJ2-3; possibly TRBD1 for D (6 bases). Germline CDR1 and CDR2: MGHRA and YSYEKL. The CDR3 extends over 15 amino acids. V was cut by 3 bases and J by 5 bases, with 15 bases left in between. The DNA for the CDR3 is TGCGCCAGCAGCCACGCACAGGGCAAAGGAGATACGCAGTATTTT. Its protein is CASSHAQGKGDTQYF.

V usage is TRBV27 and J usage is TRBJ2-1; 12 nucleotides match TRBD1. V lost 5 bases and J lost 7; bases outside the gene matches: 12. Germline CDR1 and CDR2: MNHEY and SMNVEV (reference sequence). The length of the CDR3 is 17 residues. The CDR3 DNA is TGTGCCAGCAGTCCTCGACCGGGACAGGGGGCGAGTAATGAGCAGTTCTTC. This gives the protein CASSPRPGQGASNEQFF.

The chain has TRBV3-1 (or the pseudogene TRBV3-2) and TRBJ1-3; no clear D. The germline V gene has CDR1 LGHDT and CDR2 YNNKEL (reference sequence). The CDR3 extends over 14 amino acids. The ends were cut back, 4 bases at V and 2 bases at J, with 9 bases in the middle. The CDR3 here is CASSPRETGNTIYF. Written as DNA, the CDR3 is TGTGCCAGCAGCCCCCGGGAGACTGGAAACACCATATATTTT.

This clone was seen a single time. CDR3 in DNA: TGTGCCAGCAGTCCGTCGGACAGGGTGCCCCTCCACTTT. It translates to CASSPSDRVPLHF. The chain employs TRBV27 and TRBJ1-6, with 8 bases matching TRBD1. The CDR3 has 13 residues. Germline-derived CDR1 and CDR2 are MNHEY and SMNVEV (reference sequence). V shed 5 bases and J 13 bases; nucleotides not matched to a gene: 7.

The chain has TRBV9 and TRBJ2-1, with TRBD2 matching 7 bases. V was clipped by 3 bases and J by 0 bases; unmatched bases: 3. The CDR3 length is 15 residues. Germline-derived CDR1 and CDR2 are SGDLS and YYNGEE. The CDR3 here is CASSARLASYNEQFF. CDR3 sequence (DNA): TGTGCCAGCAGCGCCCGACTAGCCTCCTACAATGAGCAGTTCTTC.

This sequence joins TRBV18 and TRBJ2-7, with TRBD2 matching over 8 bases. Germline CDR1 and CDR2: KGHSH and LQKENI. The CDR3 length is 15 residues. V shed 2 bases and J 0 bases; nucleotides not matched to a gene: 3. The DNA for the CDR3 is TGTGCCAGCTCACCAAGCGGGGGTAACTCCTACGAGCAGTACTTC. This codes for CASSPSGGNSYEQYF.

The chain uses TRBV27 and TRBJ2-7; possible D gene TRBD1, 5 bases. Germline V gene data show CDR1 as MNHEY and CDR2 as SMNVEV (reference sequence). V dropped 3 bases and J dropped 5 bases, with 14 bases sitting between them. The CDR3 totals 14 residues. CDR3: CASSFKTGVHEQYF. As DNA, the CDR3 is TGTGCCAGCAGTTTTAAAACAGGAGTCCACGAGCAGTACTTC.